Listed below are T cell receptor beta chains from one sample, sequenced in a study of blood T cell repertoires in COVID-19. The data were produced by immunoSEQ multiplex PCR, yet TCRdb's version contains in-frame clones alone and is incomplete. The sample records over 120,000 clones, around 80% being singletons. Sample: peripheral blood. Receptor source: an older woman with acute or convalescent COVID-19. The CDR3 runs from the conserved cysteine through the conserved F or W.

v_gene	j_gene	CDR3aa
TRBV12-3/TRBV12-4	TRBJ2-1	CASSRNSQFF
TRBV2	TRBJ1-4	CASRLAWLRDEKLFF
TRBV7-7	TRBJ2-7	CASSPDTSRQASYEQYF
TRBV18	TRBJ2-1	CASSTGGEQFF
TRBV5-1	TRBJ2-5	CASKLDLRLEETQYF
TRBV18	TRBJ1-2	CASSPDFGRGIGYGYTF
TRBV12-3/TRBV12-4	TRBJ1-2	CASSWDTSGYTF
TRBV4-1	TRBJ1-1	CASSQDLGNTEAFF
TRBV24-1	TRBJ1-5	CATSGRGSNQPQHF
TRBV20-1	TRBJ1-2	CSAILALGYTF
TRBV3-1/TRBV3-2	TRBJ1-2	CASSQDQTGRMTF
TRBV11-2	TRBJ2-3	CASSLSEGSSSTQYF
TRBV21-1	TRBJ1-5	CASSNGTGGWGSNQPQHF
TRBV5-1	TRBJ2-7	CASRGLSGSYEQYF
TRBV30	TRBJ1-5	CAWSGIGQDSNQPQHF
TRBV6-5	TRBJ1-1	CASSYGQAEAFF